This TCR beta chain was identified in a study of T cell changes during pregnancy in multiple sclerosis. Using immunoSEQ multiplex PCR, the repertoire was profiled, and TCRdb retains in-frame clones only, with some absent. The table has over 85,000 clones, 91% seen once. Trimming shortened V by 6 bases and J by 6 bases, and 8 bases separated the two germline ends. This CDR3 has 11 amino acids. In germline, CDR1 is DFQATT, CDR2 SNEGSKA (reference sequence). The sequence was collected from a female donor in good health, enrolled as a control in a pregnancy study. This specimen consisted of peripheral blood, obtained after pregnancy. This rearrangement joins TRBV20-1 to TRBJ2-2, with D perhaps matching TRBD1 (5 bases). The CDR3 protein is CSAPTAGELFF. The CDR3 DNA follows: TGCAGTGCGCCGACAGCCGGGGAGCTGTTTTTT.